This T cell receptor beta chain emerged from a study of cytomegalovirus exposure and HLA in healthy donors. A remark on this clone: Its specificity is not known. Additional DNA sequences in this sample encode the identical CDR3.

Trimming removed 5 bases from V and 4 bases from J, with 6 bases in between. The CDR3 runs to 11 residues. CDR1 is MNHEY and CDR2 is SVGAGI in the germline V gene. General study findings and limits: Later analysis identified several of the most significant clusters that appeared linked to common viral pathogens. The listing of approximately 160 TCR beta chains classed them as cytomegalovirus-associated. With DRB1 most and HLA-C fewest, TCR association rates differed between HLA loci in a later analysis.

This cohort consisted of healthy bone marrow donors. The PCR used 60 Vbeta and 13 Jbeta primers. Method: immunoSEQ multiplex PCR; TCRdb's copy keeps in-frame clones and lacks some. Of around 140,000 clones detected, 60% to 85% appear once; the ten largest clones hold about 1.5%. Sequencing was performed on PBMCs. The TCR comes from a woman aged 18-29 years in good health and CMV-seronegative. This chain connects TRBV6-5 to TRBJ2-7; D is uncertain. The CDR3 region has the DNA TGTGCCAGCAGTCGCGGTTACGAGCAGTACTTC. This gives the protein CASSRGYEQYF.